The 9 T cell receptor beta chains below come from one sample, sequenced in a study of T cell clonality in common variable immunodeficiency (dated by TCRdb to the mid-2010s). The library was prepared using the immunoSEQ multiplex PCR assay. What TCRdb holds here is the immuneACCESS table cut down to in-frame rearrangements. Part of the clones is not present; checked against another copy, under half of the missing clones reflect an unresolved V gene, and the others are unexplained. The sample has roughly 39,000 clones on record, with no singletons. Together, the top ten hold 5% to 6.5% of the sample. No cognate antigen is known for these TCRs. On the study overall, not on this receptor specifically: CVID TCRbeta sequences reportedly showed fewer deletions and N-nucleotide insertions and lacked highly modified clones with 13 or more V deletions.

Material: peripheral blood mononuclear cells. The receptor set was obtained from a human donor with common variable immunodeficiency.

This clone has at least ten counts. The read is 3 residues too short to cover the CDR3 end, so that end is filled in from the germline J gene. The rearrangement uses TRBV5-1 and TRBJ2-2; D unclear. CDR3 size: 15 residues. In germline, CDR1 is SGHRS, CDR2 YFSETQ. Trimming removed 3 bases from V and 1 base from J, with 10 bases in between. The covered CDR3 bases are TGCGCCAGCAGCTATGGCGGATTGAACACCGGGGAG. Its translation: CASSYGGLNTGE. The entire CDR3 protein is CASSYGGLNTGELFF.

This clone was seen repeatedly, ten times or more. The read gets to within 3 residues of the CDR3 end, and the germline J gene fills in the rest. The rearrangement uses TRBV20-1 and TRBJ1-2; TRBD1 is a possible D gene (5 bases). V lost 6 bases and J 7 bases, leaving 15 bases between the germline ends. Per the germline V gene, CDR1 is DFQATT and CDR2 is SNEGSKA (reference sequence). There are 12 residues in the CDR3. CDR3 sequence: CSANLQGSGYTF. CDR3 bases read: TGCAGTGCAAACCTCCAGGGAAGTGGC.

This clone was counted ten times or more. The read comes to an end 3 residues before the CDR3 does, leaving the germline J gene to fill in the end. The rearrangement links TRBV10-3 to TRBJ2-6; maybe TRBD1 (6 bases). The germline CDR1 and CDR2 sequences are ENHRY and SYGVKD. V lost 4 bases, J lost 2 bases, and 18 bases lay in between. The CDR3 has 18 residues. The DNA read from the CDR3 is TGTGCCATCAGTGGGGCAGAGGGGGATCAAGCTGGGGCCAACGTC. It is translated as CAISGAEGDQAGANV. The whole CDR3 sequence is CAISGAEGDQAGANVLTF.

Regarding this clone: The DNA ends 3 residues before the CDR3 does, and the rest of the CDR3 is filled in from the germline J gene. J is TRBJ1-6 and V is TRBV7-2; D is ambiguous. This CDR3 is built from 12 residues. Germline CDR1 and CDR2: SGHTA and FQGNSA. Deletions cut 5 bases from V and 9 bases from J, with 8 bases between. The CDR3 bases that were read are TGTGCCAGCAGCGTCCCAGGTTCACCC. This encodes CASSVPGSP. In full, the CDR3 is CASSVPGSPLHF.

This clone was counted between two and nine times. The read finishes 3 residues shy of the CDR3 end, and the germline J gene is used to complete it. The V gene is TRBV19, the J gene TRBJ2-5; D not certain. Germline CDR1 and CDR2: LNHDA and SQIVND (reference sequence). The CDR3 extends over 12 amino acids. Trimming removed 7 bases at V and 5 bases at J, with 11 bases between. CDR3 DNA, as far as it was read: TGTGCCAGTACGGGTACCTCGGAGACC. Encoded protein: CASTGTSET. The entire CDR3 is CASTGTSETQYF.

As for this clone: Read sequence stops 3 residues before the CDR3 end, and the germline J gene provides the missing end. This chain joins TRBV7-9 and TRBJ1-2, with D possibly being TRBD1 (6 bases). The CDR3 runs to 14 residues. Trimming removed 5 bases from V and 6 bases from J, with 16 bases in between. The V gene's germline CDR1 is SEHNR and CDR2 FQNEAQ (reference sequence). The CDR3 bases that were read are TGTGCCAGCAGCCCATTAGACAGGTCCAATGGC. Its protein is CASSPLDRSNG. The whole CDR3 sequence reads CASSPLDRSNGYTF.

This clone was seen only a few times. Sequencing ends 3 residues short of the CDR3 end; the germline J gene provides the rest. Other DNA variants within this sample encode the same CDR3. V and J are TRBV7-8 and TRBJ2-7; TRBD2 matches 13 bases. The CDR3 has 18 residues. Germline CDR1 is SGHVS and CDR2 is FQNEAQ. Unmatched junction bases numbered 8, after V lost 1 base and J lost 2 bases. CDR3 protein: CASSLGLAGGGWAYEQYF. The DNA read from the CDR3 is TGTGCCAGCAGCTTAGGACTAGCGGGAGGAGGTTGGGCCTACGAG.

Comment on this clone: The sequence runs out 3 residues before the end of the CDR3; the remainder is reconstructed from the germline J gene. The chain employs TRBV6-2 or TRBV6-3 and TRBJ1-2; 8 nucleotides agree with TRBD1. In germline, CDR1 is MNHEY, CDR2 SVGEGT. The ends lost 2 bases at V and 5 bases at J; junction bases unmatched: 10. The CDR3 sequence is 16 residues long. CDR3 amino acids: CASSYGTPQGGYGYTF. Partial CDR3 DNA: TGTGCCAGCAGTTACGGTACCCCACAGGGGGGTTATGGC.

This clone was detected many times. From the germline J gene comes the end of the CDR3, since the read stops 3 residues before it. The chain links TRBV20-1 to TRBJ1-2; D may be TRBD1 (6 bases). The CDR3 is made up of 13 amino acids. V was shortened by 4 bases and J by 2 bases, with 11 bases between the two germline ends. CDR1 DFQATT and CDR2 SNEGSKA come from the germline V gene (reference sequence). The DNA read from the CDR3 is TGCAGTGCTACGAGGGGGACAAACTATGGC. Its translation is CSATRGTNYG. In full, the CDR3 reads CSATRGTNYGYTF.